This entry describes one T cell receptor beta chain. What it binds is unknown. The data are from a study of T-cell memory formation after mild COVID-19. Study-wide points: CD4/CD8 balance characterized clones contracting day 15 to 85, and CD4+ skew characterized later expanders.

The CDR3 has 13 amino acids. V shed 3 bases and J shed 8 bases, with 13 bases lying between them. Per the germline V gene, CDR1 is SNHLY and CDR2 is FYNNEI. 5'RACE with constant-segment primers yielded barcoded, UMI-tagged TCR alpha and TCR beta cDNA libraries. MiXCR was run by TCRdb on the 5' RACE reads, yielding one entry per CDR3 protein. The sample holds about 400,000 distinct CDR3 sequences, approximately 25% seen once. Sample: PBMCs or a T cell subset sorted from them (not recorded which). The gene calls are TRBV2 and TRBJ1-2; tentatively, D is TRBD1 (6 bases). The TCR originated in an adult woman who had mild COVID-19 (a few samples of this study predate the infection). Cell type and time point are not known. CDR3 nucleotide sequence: TGTGCCAGCAGTGACTGGGGGCACGGGGGCTACACCTTC. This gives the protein CASSDWGHGGYTF.